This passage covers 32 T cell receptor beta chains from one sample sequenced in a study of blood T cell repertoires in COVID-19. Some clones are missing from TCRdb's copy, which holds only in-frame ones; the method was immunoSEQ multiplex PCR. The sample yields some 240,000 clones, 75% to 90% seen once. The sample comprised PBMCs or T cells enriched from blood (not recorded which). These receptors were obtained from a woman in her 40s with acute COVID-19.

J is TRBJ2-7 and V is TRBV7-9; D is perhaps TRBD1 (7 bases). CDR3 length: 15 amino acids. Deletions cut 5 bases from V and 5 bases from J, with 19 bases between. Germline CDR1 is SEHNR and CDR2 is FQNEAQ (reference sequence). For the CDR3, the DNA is TGTGCCAGCAGCCTAGGGGTCTTCAGGGGGGACGAGCAGTACTTC. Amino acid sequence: CASSLGVFRGDEQYF.

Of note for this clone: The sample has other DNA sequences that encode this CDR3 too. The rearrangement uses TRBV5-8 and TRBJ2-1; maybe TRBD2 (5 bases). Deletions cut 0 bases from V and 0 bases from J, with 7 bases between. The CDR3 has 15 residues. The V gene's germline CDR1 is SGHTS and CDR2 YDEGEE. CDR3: CASSLAGSSYNEQFF. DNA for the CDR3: TGTGCCAGCAGCTTGGCGGGGAGCTCCTACAATGAGCAGTTCTTC.

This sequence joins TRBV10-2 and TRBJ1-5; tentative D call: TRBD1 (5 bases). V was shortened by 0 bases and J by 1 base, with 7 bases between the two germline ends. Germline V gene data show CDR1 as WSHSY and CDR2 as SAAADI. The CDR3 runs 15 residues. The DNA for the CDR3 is TGCGCCAGCAGTGAGTCGCGGGGGAGCAATCAGCCCCAGCATTTT. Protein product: CASSESRGSNQPQHF.

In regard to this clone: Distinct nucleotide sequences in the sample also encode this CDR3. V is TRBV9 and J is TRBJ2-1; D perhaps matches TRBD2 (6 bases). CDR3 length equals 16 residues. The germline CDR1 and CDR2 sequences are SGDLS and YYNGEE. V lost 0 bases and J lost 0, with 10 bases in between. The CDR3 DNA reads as TGTGCCAGCAGCGTAGGTGGAGGGCCCTCCTACAATGAGCAGTTCTTC. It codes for CASSVGGGPSYNEQFF. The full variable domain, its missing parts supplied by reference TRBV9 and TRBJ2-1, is DSGVTQTPKHLITATGQRVTLRCSPRSGDLSVYWYQQSLDQGLQFLIQYYNGEERAKGNILERFSAQQFPDLHSELNLSSLELGDSALYFCASSVGGGPSYNEQFFGPGTRLTVL.

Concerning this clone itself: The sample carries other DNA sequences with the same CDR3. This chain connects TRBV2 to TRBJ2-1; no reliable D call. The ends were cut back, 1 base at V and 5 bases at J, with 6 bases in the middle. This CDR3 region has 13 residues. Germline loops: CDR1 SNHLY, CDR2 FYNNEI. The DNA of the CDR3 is TGTGCCAGCAGTGAAGGCCTAAACAATGAGCAGTTCTTC. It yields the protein CASSEGLNNEQFF.

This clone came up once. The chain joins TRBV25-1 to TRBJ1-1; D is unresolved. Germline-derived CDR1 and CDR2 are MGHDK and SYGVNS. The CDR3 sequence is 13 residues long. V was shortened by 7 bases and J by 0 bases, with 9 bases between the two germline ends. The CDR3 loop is CASTGVMNTEAFF. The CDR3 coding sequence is TGTGCCAGCACGGGAGTGATGAACACTGAAGCTTTCTTT.

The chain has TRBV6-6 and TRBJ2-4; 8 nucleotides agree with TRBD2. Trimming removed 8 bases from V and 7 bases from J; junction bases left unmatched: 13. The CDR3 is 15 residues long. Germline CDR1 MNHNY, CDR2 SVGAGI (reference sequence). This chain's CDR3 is CASGWREEDGNIQYF. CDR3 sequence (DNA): TGTGCCAGCGGCTGGCGGGAGGAGGATGGGAACATTCAGTACTTC.

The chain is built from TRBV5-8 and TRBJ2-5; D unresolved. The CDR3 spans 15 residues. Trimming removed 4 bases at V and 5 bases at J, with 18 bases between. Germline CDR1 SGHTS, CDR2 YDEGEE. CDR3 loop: CASSPTVFGVETQYF. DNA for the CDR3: TGTGCCAGCAGCCCAACAGTTTTCGGTGTTGAGACCCAGTACTTC. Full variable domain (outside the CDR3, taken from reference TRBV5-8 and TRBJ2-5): EAGVTQSPTHLIKTRGQQATLRCSPISGHTSVYWYQQALGLGLQFLLWYDEGEERNRGNFPPRFSGRQFPNYSSELNVNALELEDSALYLCASSPTVFGVETQYFGPGTRLLVL.

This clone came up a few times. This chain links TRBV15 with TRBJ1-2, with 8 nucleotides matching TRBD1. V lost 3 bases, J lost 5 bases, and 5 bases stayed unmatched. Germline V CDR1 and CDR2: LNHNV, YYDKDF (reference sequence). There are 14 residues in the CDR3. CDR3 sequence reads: CATSRGQAYYGYTF. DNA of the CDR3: TGTGCCACCAGCAGGGGACAGGCCTATTATGGCTACACCTTC.

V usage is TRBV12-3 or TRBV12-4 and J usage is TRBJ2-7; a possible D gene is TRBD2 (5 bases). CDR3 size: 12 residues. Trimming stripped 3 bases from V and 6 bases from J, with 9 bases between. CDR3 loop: CASSFSGGEQYF. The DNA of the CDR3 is TGTGCCAGCAGTTTCTCAGGAGGCGAGCAGTACTTC.

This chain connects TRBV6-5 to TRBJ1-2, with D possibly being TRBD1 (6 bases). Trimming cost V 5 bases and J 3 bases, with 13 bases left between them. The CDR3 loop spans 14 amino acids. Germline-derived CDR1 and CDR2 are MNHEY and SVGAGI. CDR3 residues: CASSNTQGYYGYTF. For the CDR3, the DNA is TGTGCCAGCAGTAACACACAGGGTTACTATGGCTACACCTTC.

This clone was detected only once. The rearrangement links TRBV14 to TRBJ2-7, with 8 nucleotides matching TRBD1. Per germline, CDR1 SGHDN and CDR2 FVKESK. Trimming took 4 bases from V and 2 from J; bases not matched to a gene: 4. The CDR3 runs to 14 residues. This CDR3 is CASSPGQVTYEQYF. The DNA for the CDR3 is TGTGCCAGCAGCCCGGGACAGGTAACCTACGAGCAGTACTTC.

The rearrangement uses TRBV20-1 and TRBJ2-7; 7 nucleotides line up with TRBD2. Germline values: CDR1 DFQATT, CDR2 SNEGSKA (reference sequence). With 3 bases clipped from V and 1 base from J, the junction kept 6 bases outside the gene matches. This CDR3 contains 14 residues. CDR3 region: CSASGGLGSYEQYF. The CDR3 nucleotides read TGCAGTGCTAGTGGTGGACTAGGTTCCTACGAGCAGTACTTC.

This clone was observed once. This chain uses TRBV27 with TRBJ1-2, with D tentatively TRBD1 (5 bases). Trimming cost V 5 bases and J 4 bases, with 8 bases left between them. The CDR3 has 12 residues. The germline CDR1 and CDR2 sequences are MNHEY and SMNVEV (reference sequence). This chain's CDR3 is CASSADSYGYTF. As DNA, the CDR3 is TGTGCCAGCAGTGCAGACAGCTATGGCTACACCTTC.

The CDR3 spells CASSSKPGQDSYEQYF. CDR3 coding DNA: TGTGCCAGCAGTTCGAAACCGGGACAGGACTCCTACGAGCAGTACTTC. The genes are TRBV6-6 and TRBJ2-7; 8 nucleotides align to TRBD1. CDR3 length: 16 residues. Looked up from germline, CDR1 is MNHNY and CDR2 is SVGAGI (reference sequence). V was pared by 4 bases and J by 0 bases, with 8 bases of the junction left unmatched.

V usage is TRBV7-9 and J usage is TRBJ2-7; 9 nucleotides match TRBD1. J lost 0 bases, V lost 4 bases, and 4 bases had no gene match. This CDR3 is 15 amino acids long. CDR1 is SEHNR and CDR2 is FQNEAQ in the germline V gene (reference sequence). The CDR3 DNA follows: TGTGCCAGCAGCTCACCGGGACAGGGCTCCTACGAGCAGTACTTC. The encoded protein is CASSSPGQGSYEQYF.

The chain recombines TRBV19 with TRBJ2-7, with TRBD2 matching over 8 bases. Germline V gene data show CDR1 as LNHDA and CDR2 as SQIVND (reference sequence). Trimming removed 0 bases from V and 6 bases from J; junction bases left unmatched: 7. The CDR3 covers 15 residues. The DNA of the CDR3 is TGTGCCAGTAGTATAGATACAGCGGGAGAGGTCGAGCAGTACTTC. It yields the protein CASSIDTAGEVEQYF.

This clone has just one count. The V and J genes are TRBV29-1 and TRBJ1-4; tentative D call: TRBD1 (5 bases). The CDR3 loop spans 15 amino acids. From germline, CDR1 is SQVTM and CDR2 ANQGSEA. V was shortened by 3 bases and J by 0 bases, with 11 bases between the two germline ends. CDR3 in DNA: TGCAGCGTTGAGGACAAGGGAACAACTAATGAAAAACTGTTTTTT. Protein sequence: CSVEDKGTTNEKLFF.

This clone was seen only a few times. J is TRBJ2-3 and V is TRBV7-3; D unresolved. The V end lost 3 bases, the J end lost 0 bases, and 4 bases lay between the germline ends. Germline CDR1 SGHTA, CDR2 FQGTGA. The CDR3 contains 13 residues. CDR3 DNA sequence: TGTGCCAGCAGCTTCCAGAGCACAGATACGCAGTATTTT. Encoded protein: CASSFQSTDTQYF. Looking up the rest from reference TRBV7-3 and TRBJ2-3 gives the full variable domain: GAGVSQTPSNKVTEKGKYVELRCDPISGHTALYWYRQSLGQGPEFLIYFQGTGAADDSGLPNDRFFAVRPEGSVSTLKIQRTERGDSAVYLCASSFQSTDTQYFGPGTRLTVL.

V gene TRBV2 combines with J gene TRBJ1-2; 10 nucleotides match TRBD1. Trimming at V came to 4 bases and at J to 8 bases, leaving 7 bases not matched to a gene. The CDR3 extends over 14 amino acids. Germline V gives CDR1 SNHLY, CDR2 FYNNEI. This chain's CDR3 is CASSAGTGVGGYTF. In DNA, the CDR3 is TGTGCCAGCAGTGCCGGGACAGGGGTGGGCGGCTACACCTTC.

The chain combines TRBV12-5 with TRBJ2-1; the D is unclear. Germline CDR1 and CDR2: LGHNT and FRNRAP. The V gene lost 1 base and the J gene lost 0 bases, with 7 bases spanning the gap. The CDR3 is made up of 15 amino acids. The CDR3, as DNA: TGTGCTAGTGGTTTGGGACTGGGCTCCTACAATGAGCAGTTCTTC. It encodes CASGLGLGSYNEQFF.

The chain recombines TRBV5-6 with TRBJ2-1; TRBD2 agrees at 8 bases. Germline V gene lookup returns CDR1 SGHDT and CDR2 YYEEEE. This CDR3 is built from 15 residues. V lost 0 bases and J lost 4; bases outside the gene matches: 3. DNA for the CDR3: TGTGCCAGCAGCTTGGTTACTAGCGGTTACAATGAGCAGTTCTTC. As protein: CASSLVTSGYNEQFF.

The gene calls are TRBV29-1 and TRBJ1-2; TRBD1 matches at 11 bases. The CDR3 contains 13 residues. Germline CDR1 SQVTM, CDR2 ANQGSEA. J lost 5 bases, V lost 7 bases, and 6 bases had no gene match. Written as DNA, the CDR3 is TGCAGCGCAGGGACAGGGGGAGAGTATGGCTACACCTTC. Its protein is CSAGTGGEYGYTF.

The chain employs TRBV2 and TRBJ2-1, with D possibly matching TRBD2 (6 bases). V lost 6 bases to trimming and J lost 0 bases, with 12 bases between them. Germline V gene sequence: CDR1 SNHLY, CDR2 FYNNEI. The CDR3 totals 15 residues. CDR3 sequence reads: CASRGGRGSYNEQFF. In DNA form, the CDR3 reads TGTGCCAGCAGGGGTGGGCGGGGCTCCTACAATGAGCAGTTCTTC.

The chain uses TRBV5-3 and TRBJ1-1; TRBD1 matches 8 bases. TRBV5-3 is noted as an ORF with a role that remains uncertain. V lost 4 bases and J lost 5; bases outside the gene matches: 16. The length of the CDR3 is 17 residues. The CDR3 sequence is CARSTWGVRQGSTEAFF. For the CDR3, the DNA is TGTGCCAGAAGCACATGGGGGGTTAGACAGGGGAGTACTGAAGCTTTCTTT.

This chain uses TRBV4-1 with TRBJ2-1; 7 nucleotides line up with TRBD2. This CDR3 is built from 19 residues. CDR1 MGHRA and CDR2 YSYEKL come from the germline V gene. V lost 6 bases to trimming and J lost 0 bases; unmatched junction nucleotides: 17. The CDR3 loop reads CASSHSGMSSTSSYNEQFF. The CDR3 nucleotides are TGCGCCAGCAGTCACAGCGGGATGTCATCCACGTCCTCCTACAATGAGCAGTTCTTC.

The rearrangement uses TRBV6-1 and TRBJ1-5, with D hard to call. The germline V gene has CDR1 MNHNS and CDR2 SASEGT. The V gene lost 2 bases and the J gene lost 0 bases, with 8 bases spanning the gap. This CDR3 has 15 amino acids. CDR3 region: CASSEWQNSNQPQHF. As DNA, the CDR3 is TGTGCCAGCAGTGAATGGCAAAATAGCAATCAGCCCCAGCATTTT.

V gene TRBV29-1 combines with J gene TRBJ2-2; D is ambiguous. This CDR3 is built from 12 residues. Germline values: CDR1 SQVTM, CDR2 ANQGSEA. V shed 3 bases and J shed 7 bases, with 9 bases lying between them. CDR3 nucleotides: TGCAGCGTTGAGAGGCTAGTCGGGGAGCTGTTTTTT. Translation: CSVERLVGELFF.

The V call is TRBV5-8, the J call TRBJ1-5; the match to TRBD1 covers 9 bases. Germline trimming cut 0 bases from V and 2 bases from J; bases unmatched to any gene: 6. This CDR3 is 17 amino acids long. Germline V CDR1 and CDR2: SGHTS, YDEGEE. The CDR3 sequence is CASSLAGTGSGNQPQHF. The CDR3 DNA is TGTGCCAGCAGCTTGGCCGGGACAGGGTCTGGCAATCAGCCCCAGCATTTT.

CDR3 sequence: CASSATPVSYEQYF. CDR3 nucleotides: TGTGCCAGCAGTGCAACGCCAGTCTCCTACGAGCAGTACTTC. The J gene is TRBJ2-7, the V gene TRBV2; D gene unclear. V was cut by 4 bases and J by 0 bases, with 10 bases left in between. Looked up from germline, CDR1 is SNHLY and CDR2 is FYNNEI. The CDR3 extends over 14 amino acids.

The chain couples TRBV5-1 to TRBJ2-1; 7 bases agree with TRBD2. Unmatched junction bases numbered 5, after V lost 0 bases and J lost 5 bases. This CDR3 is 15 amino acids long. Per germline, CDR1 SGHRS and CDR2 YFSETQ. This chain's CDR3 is CASSLVASGNNEQFF. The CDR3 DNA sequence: TGCGCCAGCAGCTTGGTAGCCAGCGGGAACAATGAGCAGTTCTTC. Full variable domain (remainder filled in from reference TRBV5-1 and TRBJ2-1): KAGVTQTPRYLIKTRGQQVTLSCSPISGHRSVSWYQQTPGQGLQFLFEYFSETQRNKGNFPGRFSGRQFSNSRSEMNVSTLELGDSALYLCASSLVASGNNEQFFGPGTRLTVL.

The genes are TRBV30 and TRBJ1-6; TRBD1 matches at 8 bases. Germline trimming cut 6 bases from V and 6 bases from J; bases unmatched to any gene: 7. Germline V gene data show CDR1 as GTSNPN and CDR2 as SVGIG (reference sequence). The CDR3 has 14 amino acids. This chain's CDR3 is CACHKTGVNSPLHF. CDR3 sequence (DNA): TGTGCCTGTCACAAGACAGGGGTTAATTCACCCCTCCACTTT.